A selection of T cell receptor beta chains follows, all from one sample in a study of control samples from healthy donors and cancer patients. Method: immunoSEQ multiplex PCR; TCRdb's copy keeps in-frame clones and lacks some. The sample comprises tens of thousands of clones, about 90% of which are singletons, and 5.5% to 7% rests with the top ten. Sequencing was performed on PBMCs. Source of these receptors: a man between 60 and 75 years old with colorectal cancer. CDR3s leave out the opening cysteine and the closing phenylalanine or tryptophan.

length: 15; V: TRBV7-8; J: TRBJ2-3; CDR3: ASSAGASGGNTDTQY
length: 11; V: TRBV6-1; J: TRBJ1-2; CDR3: ASSERRNYGYT
length: 12; V: TRBV4-3; J: TRBJ2-5; CDR3: ASSQGGAQETQY
length: 14; V: TRBV11-3; J: TRBJ2-2; CDR3: ASRHPGKPNTGELF
length: 12; V: TRBV24-1; J: TRBJ2-1; CDR3: ATPRGPHLNEQF
length: 10; V: TRBV4-2; J: TRBJ2-3; CDR3: ASSQVVGTQY
length: 12; V: TRBV5-5; J: TRBJ2-3; CDR3: ASSLFRERDTQY
length: 14; V: TRBV7-8; J: TRBJ1-1; CDR3: ASSRYRGEGNTEAF
length: 13; V: TRBV6-1; J: TRBJ1-2; CDR3: ASSEAGGQHYGYT
length: 13; V: TRBV11-3; J: TRBJ1-3; CDR3: ASRRNGDSGNTIY
length: 12; V: TRBV14; J: TRBJ2-7; CDR3: ASSQGQAGYEQY
length: 11; V: TRBV6-5; J: TRBJ1-2; CDR3: ASSHGRGGGYT
length: 13; V: TRBV7-3; J: TRBJ2-5; CDR3: ASSLGTGREGTQY
length: 11; V: TRBV30; J: TRBJ1-5; CDR3: AWSFGGRQPQH
length: 14; V: TRBV28; J: TRBJ2-7; CDR3: ASSSAGTSGDYEQY
length: 11; V: TRBV5-6; J: TRBJ1-4; CDR3: ASSLVGVEKLF
length: 11; V: TRBV11-2; J: TRBJ2-1; CDR3: ASSSTGGYEQF
length: 13; V: TRBV7-2; J: TRBJ2-2; CDR3: ASSLLGTSSGELF
length: 12; V: TRBV4-3; J: TRBJ2-7; CDR3: ASSQAGGAGEQY
length: 14; V: TRBV5-1; J: TRBJ1-4; CDR3: ASSLGPIPTNEKLF
length: 11; V: TRBV20-1; J: TRBJ2-7; CDR3: SASGYNPYEQY
length: 13; V: TRBV6-5; J: TRBJ1-5; CDR3: ASSRQGQVNQPQH
length: 12; V: TRBV15; J: TRBJ1-1; CDR3: ATGQRGRYSEAF
length: 14; V: TRBV18; J: TRBJ1-5; CDR3: ASSPREASSNQPQH
length: 12; V: TRBV25-1; J: TRBJ1-2; CDR3: ASSALRQGGGYT